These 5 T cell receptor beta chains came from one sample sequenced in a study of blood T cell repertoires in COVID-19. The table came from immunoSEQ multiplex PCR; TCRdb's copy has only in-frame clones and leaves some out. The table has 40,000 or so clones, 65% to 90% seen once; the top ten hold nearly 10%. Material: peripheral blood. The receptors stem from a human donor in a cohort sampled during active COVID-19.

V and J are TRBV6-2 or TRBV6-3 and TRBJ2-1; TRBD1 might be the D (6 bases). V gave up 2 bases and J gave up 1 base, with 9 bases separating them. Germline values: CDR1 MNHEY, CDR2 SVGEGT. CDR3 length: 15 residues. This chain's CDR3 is CASSYLTGSYNEQFF. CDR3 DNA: TGTGCCAGCAGTTACCTGACAGGTTCCTACAATGAGCAGTTCTTC.

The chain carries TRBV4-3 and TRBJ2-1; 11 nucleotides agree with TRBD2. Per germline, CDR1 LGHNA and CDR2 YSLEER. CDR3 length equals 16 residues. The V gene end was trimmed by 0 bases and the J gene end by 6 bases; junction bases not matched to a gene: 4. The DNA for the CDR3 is TGCGCCAGCAGCCAAGATCGGCTAGCGGGAGGCAATGAGCAGTTCTTC. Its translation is CASSQDRLAGGNEQFF.

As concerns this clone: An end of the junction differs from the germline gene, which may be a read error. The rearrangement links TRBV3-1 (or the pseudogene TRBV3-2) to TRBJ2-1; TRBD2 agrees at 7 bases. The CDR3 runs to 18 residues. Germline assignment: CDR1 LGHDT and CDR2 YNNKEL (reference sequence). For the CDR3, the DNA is TGTGCCAGCAGCCAAGATACGGGCGGGAGCCGATCCTACAACGAGCAGTTCTTC. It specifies CASSQDTGGSRSYNEQFF.

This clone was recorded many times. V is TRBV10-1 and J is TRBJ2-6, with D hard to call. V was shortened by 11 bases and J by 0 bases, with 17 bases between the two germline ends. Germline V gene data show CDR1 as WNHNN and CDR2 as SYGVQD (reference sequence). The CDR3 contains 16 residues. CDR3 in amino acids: CARPSRFFSGANVLTF. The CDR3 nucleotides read TGCGCCCGTCCGAGTAGATTTTTCTCTGGGGCCAACGTCCTGACTTTC.

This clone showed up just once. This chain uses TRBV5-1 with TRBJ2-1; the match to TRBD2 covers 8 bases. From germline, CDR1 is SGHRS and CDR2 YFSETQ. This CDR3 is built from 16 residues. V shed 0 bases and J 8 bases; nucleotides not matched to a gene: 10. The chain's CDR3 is CASSLAWSGGHHEQFF. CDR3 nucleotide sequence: TGCGCCAGCAGCTTGGCCTGGTCGGGGGGGCACCATGAGCAGTTCTTC.